This TCR beta chain was identified in a study of post-analysis software for immune sequencing data. Looking at the study overall: Multiple sclerosis in the patients followed relapsing-remitting, secondary progressive and progressive-relapsing courses.

cDNA libraries for TCR beta contained unique molecular identifiers. The source material, about 0.9 to 11 million T cells, gave rise to roughly 500,000 cDNA molecules. MiXCR was run by TCRdb on the PCR reads, yielding one entry per CDR3 protein. The data contain hundreds of thousands of distinct CDR3 sequences, 30% of them singletons. Study-level points and caveats: Comparison with controls showed significantly lower normalized Chao1 diversity in multiple sclerosis patients. Roughly 5 TRBV segments, including TRBV5-6, TRBV5-1 and TRBV20-1, were more frequent in patients than controls. Those samples that were prepared in the same batch co-clustered strongly by F measure.

Concerning this clonotype: Its matching antigen is unknown.

CDR1 ENHRY and CDR2 SYGVKD come from the germline V gene. V lost 10 bases, J lost 2 bases, and 8 bases lay in between. This CDR3 is 11 amino acids long. The clonotype originates from a girl under 18 with multiple sclerosis. The chain uses TRBV10-3 and TRBJ1-1; D is unclear. The sample taken for sequencing was blood. The CDR3 reads CATRSNTEAFF. CDR3 nucleotides: TGTGCCACCCGCAGTAACACTGAAGCTTTCTTT.